Each of the 17 T cell receptor beta chains below was sequenced from the same sample in a study of blood T cell repertoires in COVID-19. Some clones are missing from TCRdb's copy, which holds only in-frame ones; the method was immunoSEQ multiplex PCR. The table lists about 310,000 clones, 87% of them singletons. Sequenced sample: peripheral blood. These receptors came from a middle-aged man with active or convalescent COVID-19.

To note about this clone: This sample includes further DNA sequences coding for the same CDR3. This chain uses TRBV28 with TRBJ1-5; 7 bases line up with TRBD1. This CDR3 comprises 14 residues. Germline-derived CDR1 and CDR2 are MDHEN and SYDVKM. V lost 7 bases and J lost 5; bases outside the gene matches: 8. For the CDR3, the DNA is TGTGCCAGCACCCCTGGACAGGCCGATCAGCCCCAGCATTTT. This encodes CASTPGQADQPQHF.

The V call is TRBV2, the J call TRBJ2-2; no clear D. Deletions cut 8 bases from V and 6 bases from J, with 13 bases between. Germline CDR1 is SNHLY and CDR2 is FYNNEI. This CDR3 region has 13 residues. CDR3 in DNA: TGTGCCAGCGCTAAGTCATCGCCCGGGGAGCTGTTTTTT. This codes for CASAKSSPGELFF.

This chain connects TRBV7-3 to TRBJ2-2; the match to TRBD2 covers 8 bases. Trimming cost V 3 bases and J 2 bases; bases outside gene matches: 2. The CDR3 has 15 amino acids. From germline, CDR1 is SGHTA and CDR2 FQGTGA. CDR3 residues: CASSFSGANTGELFF. In DNA, the CDR3 is TGTGCCAGCAGCTTTAGCGGGGCTAACACCGGGGAGCTGTTTTTT.

This chain connects TRBV11-2 to TRBJ1-5; 10 nucleotides align to TRBD1. With 5 bases clipped from V and 5 bases from J, the junction kept 6 bases outside the gene matches. The germline gives CDR1 SGHAT, CDR2 FQNNGV. CDR3 length: 15 residues. The CDR3 DNA follows: TGTGCCAGCAGCCCTGGGACAGGGGCTTATCAGCCCCAGCATTTT. Protein product: CASSPGTGAYQPQHF.

This sequence joins TRBV7-3 and TRBJ2-3; possibly TRBD2 for D (8 bases). V gave up 4 bases and J gave up 3 bases, with 20 bases separating them. The CDR3 extends over 17 amino acids. CDR1 and CDR2 (germline): SGHTA, FQGTGA. As DNA, the CDR3 is TGTGCCAGCAGCTCAACAGGGGCGGGGGGCAAAACAGATACGCAGTATTTT. Translated, it gives CASSSTGAGGKTDTQYF. Combining the CDR3 with reference TRBV7-3 and TRBJ2-3 gives the whole variable domain GAGVSQTPSNKVTEKGKYVELRCDPISGHTALYWYRQSLGQGPEFLIYFQGTGAADDSGLPNDRFFAVRPEGSVSTLKIQRTERGDSAVYLCASSSTGAGGKTDTQYFGPGTRLTVL.

This chain joins TRBV7-3 and TRBJ2-3; D gene unclear. This CDR3 is built from 13 residues. Germline V gene data show CDR1 as SGHTA and CDR2 as FQGTGA. The V and J ends lost 2 bases and 4 bases respectively, with 7 bases between them. The CDR3 spells CASSLFGSDTQYF. In nucleotides, the CDR3 is TGTGCCAGCAGCTTATTCGGGTCAGATACGCAGTATTTT.

This chain uses TRBV5-1 with TRBJ1-5, with D unresolved. CDR3 size: 14 residues. Between the trimmed V and J ends, which lost 3 bases and 2 bases, there was a span of 9 bases. Per the germline V gene, CDR1 is SGHRS and CDR2 is YFSETQ. The CDR3 region is CASSSGVGNQPQHF. CDR3 nucleotides: TGCGCCAGCAGCTCCGGGGTAGGCAATCAGCCCCAGCATTTT.

The chain uses TRBV5-1 and TRBJ2-1; TRBD1 agrees at 7 bases. The trim removed 9 bases at V and 9 bases at J, leaving 21 bases unmatched. The length of the CDR3 is 16 residues. Germline CDR1 and CDR2: SGHRS and YFSETQ. The CDR3 loop reads CATRPTGTDFLGEQFF. CDR3 nucleotide sequence: TGCGCCACCAGGCCAACCGGGACAGACTTCTTAGGTGAGCAGTTCTTC.

The rearrangement uses TRBV5-4 and TRBJ1-1; D not resolved. Looked up from germline, CDR1 is SGHNT and CDR2 is YYREEE (reference sequence). The CDR3 sequence is 15 residues long. Trimming stripped 2 bases from V and 1 base from J, with 12 bases between. The CDR3 reads CASSLMSLQNTEAFF. The CDR3 DNA reads as TGTGCCAGCAGCTTAATGTCACTTCAGAACACTGAAGCTTTCTTT. Full variable domain (remainder filled in from reference TRBV5-4 and TRBJ1-1): ETGVTQSPTHLIKTRGQQVTLRCSSQSGHNTVSWYQQALGQGPQFIFQYYREEENGRGNFPPRFSGLQFPNYSSELNVNALELDDSALYLCASSLMSLQNTEAFFGQGTRLTVV.

This sequence joins TRBV13 and TRBJ1-1; D perhaps matches TRBD1 (5 bases). Trimming removed 5 bases from V and 4 bases from J, with 20 bases in between. This CDR3 is 16 amino acids long. Per the germline V gene, CDR1 is PRHDT and CDR2 is FYEKMQ (reference sequence). CDR3 coding DNA: TGTGCCAGCAGCGACCCAATAACAGGTAGTGGCACTGAAGCTTTCTTT. This sequence encodes CASSDPITGSGTEAFF.

The sample holds a few counts of this clone. This chain joins TRBV6-5 and TRBJ1-6, with TRBD1 matching 7 bases. This CDR3 contains 14 residues. Looked up from germline, CDR1 is MNHEY and CDR2 is SVGAGI. V was pared by 6 bases and J by 10 bases, with 9 bases of the junction left unmatched. CDR3 sequence: CASSLSGGMSPLHF. The DNA of the CDR3 is TGTGCCAGCAGCCTATCAGGGGGTATGTCACCCCTCCACTTT.

The chain combines TRBV19 with TRBJ2-1, with TRBD2 matching 10 bases. With 5 bases clipped from V and 13 bases from J, the junction kept 8 bases outside the gene matches. This CDR3 region has 13 residues. The germline V gene has CDR1 LNHDA and CDR2 SQIVND (reference sequence). The CDR3 DNA follows: TGTGCCAGTAGTGGGATAGCGGGGGGTCTACAGTTCTTC. Amino acid sequence: CASSGIAGGLQFF.

This clone was recorded only once. The chain employs TRBV6-6 and TRBJ1-4, with a tentative D call TRBD1 (5 bases). Trimming cost V 5 bases and J 0 bases, with 7 bases left between them. Germline CDR1 MNHNY, CDR2 SVGAGI (reference sequence). There are 14 residues in the CDR3. The CDR3 nucleotides are TGTGCCAGCAGTCCGACAGCAACTAATGAAAAACTGTTTTTT. Protein: CASSPTATNEKLFF.

The table lists this clone with a few counts. The V call is TRBV7-2, the J call TRBJ1-2; 9 bases agree with TRBD1. The CDR3 is made up of 17 amino acids. With 5 bases clipped from V and 8 bases from J, the junction kept 18 bases outside the gene matches. Germline V gives CDR1 SGHTA, CDR2 FQGNSA. The CDR3 loop is CASSPGQGRDPRYGYTF. The CDR3 region has the DNA TGTGCCAGCAGCCCGGGACAGGGAAGGGACCCTAGGTACGGCTACACCTTC.

Details on this clone: Other DNA sequences within the sample encode an identical CDR3. This CDR3 is CASSLGAGVSTDTQYF. The CDR3 nucleotides are TGTGCCAGCAGCTTGGGAGCGGGGGTCTCCACAGATACGCAGTATTTT. The rearrangement joins TRBV5-4 to TRBJ2-3; 8 nucleotides match TRBD2. The length of the CDR3 is 16 residues. J was trimmed by 2 bases and V by 0 bases; bases with no gene match: 5. From germline, CDR1 is SGHNT and CDR2 YYREEE (reference sequence).

The gene calls are TRBV7-2 and TRBJ1-6, with D perhaps TRBD1 (5 bases). CDR1 and CDR2 from the germline V gene are SGHTA and FQGNSA. Between the trimmed V and J ends, which lost 3 bases and 7 bases, there was a span of 13 bases. The CDR3 extends over 15 amino acids. The chain's CDR3 is CASSLRGGDNSPLHF. DNA for the CDR3: TGTGCCAGCAGCTTGCGGGGCGGGGACAATTCACCCCTCCACTTT.

The chain employs TRBV6-5 and TRBJ1-2; no clear D. V was cut by 2 bases and J by 6 bases, with 10 bases left in between. CDR1 is MNHEY and CDR2 is SVGAGI in the germline V gene. This CDR3 region has 13 residues. CDR3 DNA sequence: TGTGCCAGCAGTTACGACCCGGGTAATGGCTACACCTTC. Protein: CASSYDPGNGYTF.